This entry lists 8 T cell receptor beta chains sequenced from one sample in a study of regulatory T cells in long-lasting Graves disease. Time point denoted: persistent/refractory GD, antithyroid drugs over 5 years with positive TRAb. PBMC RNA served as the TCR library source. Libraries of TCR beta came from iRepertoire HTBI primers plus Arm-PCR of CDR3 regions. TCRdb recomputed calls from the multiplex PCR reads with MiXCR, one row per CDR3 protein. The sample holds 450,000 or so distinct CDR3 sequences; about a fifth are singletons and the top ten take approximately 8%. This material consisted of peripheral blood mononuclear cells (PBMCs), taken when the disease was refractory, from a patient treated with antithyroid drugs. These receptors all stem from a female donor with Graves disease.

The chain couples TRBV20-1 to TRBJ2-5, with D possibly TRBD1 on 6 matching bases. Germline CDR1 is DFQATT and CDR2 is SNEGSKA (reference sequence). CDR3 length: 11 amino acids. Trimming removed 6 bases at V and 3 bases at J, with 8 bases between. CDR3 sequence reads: CSAGGKETQYF. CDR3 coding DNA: TGCAGTGCAGGGGGTAAAGAGACCCAGTACTTC.

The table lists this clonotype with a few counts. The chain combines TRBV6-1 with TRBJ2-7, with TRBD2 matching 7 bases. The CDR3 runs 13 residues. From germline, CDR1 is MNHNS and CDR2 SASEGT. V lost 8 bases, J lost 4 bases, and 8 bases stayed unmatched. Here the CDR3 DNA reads TGTGCCAGCCGACTTAGCGGGCGGTACGAGCAGTACTTC. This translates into CASRLSGRYEQYF.

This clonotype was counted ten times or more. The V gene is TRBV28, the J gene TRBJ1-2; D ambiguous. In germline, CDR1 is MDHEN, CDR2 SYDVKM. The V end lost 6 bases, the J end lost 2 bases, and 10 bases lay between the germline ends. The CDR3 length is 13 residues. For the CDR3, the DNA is TGTGCCAGCAGCACCCTCGGGAACTATGGCTACACCTTC. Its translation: CASSTLGNYGYTF.

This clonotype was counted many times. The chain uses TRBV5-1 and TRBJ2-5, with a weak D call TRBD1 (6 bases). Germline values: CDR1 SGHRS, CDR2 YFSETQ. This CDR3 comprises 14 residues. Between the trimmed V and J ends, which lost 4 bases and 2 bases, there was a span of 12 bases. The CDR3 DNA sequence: TGCGCCAGCAGCCGCACAGGGCTTCAAGAGACCCAGTACTTC. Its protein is CASSRTGLQETQYF.

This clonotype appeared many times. This CDR3 is CASSRQGAGYGYTF. CDR3 nucleotide sequence: TGTGCCAGCAGCAGACAGGGTGCGGGCTATGGCTACACCTTC. This chain joins TRBV9 and TRBJ1-2, with TRBD1 identical over 7 bases. Germline V gene lookup returns CDR1 SGDLS and CDR2 YYNGEE. J lost 4 bases, V lost 4 bases, and 7 bases had no gene match. The CDR3 spans 14 residues.

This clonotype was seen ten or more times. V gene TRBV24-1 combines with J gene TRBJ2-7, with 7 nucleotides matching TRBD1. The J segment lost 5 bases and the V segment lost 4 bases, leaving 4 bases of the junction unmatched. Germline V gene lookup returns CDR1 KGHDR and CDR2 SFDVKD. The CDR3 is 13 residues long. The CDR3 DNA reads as TGTGCCACCAGTGAACCTGACAGGGACGAGCAGTACTTC. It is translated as CATSEPDRDEQYF.

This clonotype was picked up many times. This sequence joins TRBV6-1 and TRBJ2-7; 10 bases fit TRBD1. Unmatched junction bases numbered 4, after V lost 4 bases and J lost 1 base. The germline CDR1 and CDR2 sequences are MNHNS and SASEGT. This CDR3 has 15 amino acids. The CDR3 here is CASSGRTGGSYEQYF. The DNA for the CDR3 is TGTGCCAGCAGTGGCCGGACAGGGGGGTCCTACGAGCAGTACTTC.

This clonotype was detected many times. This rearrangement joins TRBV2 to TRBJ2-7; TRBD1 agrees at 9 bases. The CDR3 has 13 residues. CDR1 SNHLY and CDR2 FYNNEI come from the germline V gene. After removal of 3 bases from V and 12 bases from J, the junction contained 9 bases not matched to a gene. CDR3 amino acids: CASSEGTGRIWYF. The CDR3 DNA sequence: TGTGCCAGCAGTGAGGGGACAGGGAGGATATGGTACTTC.